These 25 T cell receptor beta chains share one sample of origin, sequenced in a study of cytomegalovirus exposure and HLA in healthy donors. Primers for the PCR totalled 60 Vbeta and 13 Jbeta. Sequenced by immunoSEQ multiplex PCR; TCRdb stores in-frame clones only, minus some. The sample carries 150,000 to 180,000 clones, 70% to 80% recorded once. Sequences were obtained from PBMCs. These receptors came from a man aged 25 to 45 in good health and CMV-seropositive.

The CDR3 reads CASSLMQRAYQETQYF. CDR3 DNA: TGTGCCAGCAGCCTCATGCAGCGGGCGTACCAAGAGACCCAGTACTTC. This chain uses TRBV28 with TRBJ2-5, with D possibly matching TRBD2 (6 bases). The germline V and J ends were trimmed by 6 bases and 0 bases, with 17 bases remaining between them. This CDR3 has 16 amino acids. Germline CDR1 is MDHEN and CDR2 is SYDVKM.

The rearrangement uses TRBV29-1 and TRBJ2-5; 8 positions match TRBD2. This CDR3 has 13 residues. The V gene's germline CDR1 is SQVTM and CDR2 ANQGSEA. Trimming at V came to 4 bases and at J to 5 bases, leaving 6 bases not matched to a gene. The CDR3 DNA sequence: TGCAGCGTTGGGACTAGCCTCCTCGAGACCCAGTACTTC. Translating gives CSVGTSLLETQYF.

This clone appeared a single time. This chain joins TRBV10-2 and TRBJ2-7, with 9 positions matching TRBD2. The ends lost 8 bases at V and 5 bases at J; junction bases unmatched: 7. The CDR3 spans 13 residues. Germline CDR1 WSHSY, CDR2 SAAADI. In DNA form, the CDR3 reads TGCGCCAGCCGAGGTAGCGGGAGAAACGAGCAGTACTTC. Amino acids: CASRGSGRNEQYF.

This clone appeared a few times. J is TRBJ1-2 and V is TRBV4-3; 7 bases match TRBD1. The trim removed 1 base at V and 5 bases at J, leaving 4 bases unmatched. Germline-derived CDR1 and CDR2 are LGHNA and YSLEER. This CDR3 is 14 amino acids long. CDR3 amino acids: CASSQGQGPYGYTF. The CDR3 coding sequence is TGCGCCAGCAGCCAAGGACAGGGCCCTTATGGCTACACCTTC.

This rearrangement joins TRBV27 to TRBJ1-2; 12 positions agree with TRBD1. The CDR3 has 16 residues. Unmatched junction bases numbered 6, after V lost 5 bases and J lost 2 bases. Germline CDR1 MNHEY, CDR2 SMNVEV (reference sequence). CDR3 protein: CASSHGTGGLNYGYTF. The CDR3 coding sequence is TGTGCCAGCAGTCATGGGACAGGGGGCCTAAACTATGGCTACACCTTC.

The chain recombines TRBV7-2 with TRBJ1-6; D is possibly TRBD1 (5 bases). The CDR3 sequence is 15 residues long. Germline CDR1 is SGHTA and CDR2 is FQGNSA. The V end lost 0 bases, the J end lost 11 bases, and 14 bases lay between the germline ends. The CDR3 reads CASSLAGTQGTPLHF. DNA of the CDR3: TGTGCCAGCAGCTTAGCGGGGACTCAAGGGACACCCCTCCACTTT.

DNA for the CDR3: TGTGCCAGCAGCAATCCCGGGACAGGAGTTAATGAAGCTTTCTTT. This sequence encodes CASSNPGTGVNEAFF. This rearrangement joins TRBV2 to TRBJ1-1, with 8 bases matching TRBD1. The CDR3 is 15 amino acids. Germline V CDR1 and CDR2: SNHLY, FYNNEI. V lost 6 bases to trimming and J lost 7 bases; unmatched junction nucleotides: 13. Based on the CDR3 plus reference TRBV2 and TRBJ1-1, the full variable domain is EPEVTQTPSHQVTQMGQEVILRCVPISNHLYFYWYRQILGQKVEFLVSFYNNEISEKSEIFDDQFSVERPDGSNFTLKIRSTKLEDSAMYFCASSNPGTGVNEAFFGQGTRLTVV.

The V and J genes are TRBV10-1 and TRBJ2-7; the D is unclear. Trimming shortened V by 1 base and J by 2 bases, and 12 bases separated the two germline ends. Germline-derived CDR1 and CDR2 are WNHNN and SYGVQD (reference sequence). This CDR3 is built from 15 residues. CDR3 residues: CASSECSFLPYEQYF. CDR3 DNA sequence: TGCGCCAGCAGTGAGTGCAGTTTTCTTCCCTACGAGCAGTACTTC.

This clone was detected only a few times. V gene TRBV28 combines with J gene TRBJ2-5; 11 bases map to TRBD2. V lost 4 bases and J lost 1; bases outside the gene matches: 2. Germline CDR1 MDHEN, CDR2 SYDVKM. CDR3 size: 15 residues. Here the CDR3 DNA reads TGTGCCAGCAGTTCGGGACTAGCGGTCCAAGAGACCCAGTACTTC. It encodes CASSSGLAVQETQYF.

The chain uses TRBV19 and TRBJ2-3, with 9 bases aligning to TRBD2. The CDR3 consists of 15 residues. V lost 5 bases, J lost 2 bases, and 5 bases stayed unmatched. Germline CDR1 and CDR2: LNHDA and SQIVND (reference sequence). CDR3 protein: CASSVIAGATDTQYF. In nucleotides, the CDR3 is TGTGCCAGTAGTGTTATAGCGGGAGCCACAGATACGCAGTATTTT.

The chain recombines TRBV28 with TRBJ2-1; TRBD2 aligns across 13 bases. This CDR3 comprises 15 residues. Germline lookup yields CDR1 MDHEN and CDR2 SYDVKM. V dropped 6 bases and J dropped 14; count of bases not matched to a gene: 13. The CDR3 coding sequence is TGTGCCAGCAGCGTACTAGCGGGGGGGCCTTTGGGGGAGTTCTTC. Translation: CASSVLAGGPLGEFF.

This clone has a single count. The chain links TRBV10-1 to TRBJ1-1, with D tentatively TRBD1 (5 bases). Germline V gene lookup returns CDR1 WNHNN and CDR2 SYGVQD (reference sequence). V was pared by 6 bases and J by 2 bases, with 10 bases between. The CDR3 has 13 residues. The CDR3 spells CASRGEVNTEAFF. In nucleotides, the CDR3 is TGCGCCAGCAGAGGGGAGGTTAACACTGAAGCTTTCTTT.

The chain links TRBV10-3 to TRBJ2-7; no clear D. This CDR3 is built from 12 residues. V shed 0 bases and J shed 7 bases, with 7 bases lying between them. The germline gives CDR1 ENHRY, CDR2 SYGVKD. Written as DNA, the CDR3 is TGTGCCATCAGTGAGTCCTCGCGGGAGCAGTACTTC. Residues: CAISESSREQYF.

DNA for the CDR3: TGTGCCAGCACACAAGGAGGCCAACGTGGAAACACCATATATTTT. Translation gives CASTQGGQRGNTIYF. The J gene is TRBJ1-3, the V gene TRBV18; D ambiguous. The germline gives CDR1 KGHSH, CDR2 LQKENI. This CDR3 is 15 amino acids long. V lost 8 bases, J lost 3 bases, and 17 bases lay in between.

The gene calls are TRBV11-2 and TRBJ2-5; 14 bases line up with TRBD2. With V trimmed by 5 bases and J by 2 bases, 7 bases remained unmatched. CDR3 length: 17 amino acids. The germline gives CDR1 SGHAT, CDR2 FQNNGV. In DNA, the CDR3 is TGTGCCAGCAGCCTGATTGGACTAGCGGGGGGACAAGAGACCCAGTACTTC. It encodes CASSLIGLAGGQETQYF.

This clone was seen a few times. The chain employs TRBV5-1 and TRBJ2-1, with 12 bases that match TRBD2. This CDR3 contains 16 residues. From germline, CDR1 is SGHRS and CDR2 YFSETQ. V was pared by 4 bases and J by 7 bases, with 9 bases of the junction left unmatched. CDR3 protein: CASSRVLAGGGNEQFF. For the CDR3, the DNA is TGCGCCAGCAGCCGAGTACTAGCGGGAGGTGGAAATGAGCAGTTCTTC.

The V call is TRBV29-1, the J call TRBJ2-5; D is ambiguous. Trimming stripped 7 bases from V and 3 bases from J, with 15 bases between. CDR1 and CDR2 from the germline V gene are SQVTM and ANQGSEA. The CDR3 sequence is 13 residues long. CDR3 coding DNA: TGCAGCGCTGACGACTTGCGGAAAGAGACCCAGTACTTC. It codes for CSADDLRKETQYF.

The chain links TRBV29-1 to TRBJ1-5; no definite D call. The CDR3 loop spans 14 amino acids. Deletions cut 5 bases from V and 2 bases from J, with 13 bases between. Germline V gene lookup returns CDR1 SQVTM and CDR2 ANQGSEA. In nucleotides, the CDR3 is TGCAGCGTTACTTCCGGGTTGGGCAATCAGCCCCAGCATTTT. The encoded protein is CSVTSGLGNQPQHF.

The CDR3 DNA sequence: TGTGCCAGCAGCCCCACTGGGGCCAACGTCCTGACTTTC. Translation gives CASSPTGANVLTF. The rearrangement joins TRBV9 to TRBJ2-6; D is uncertain. CDR3 length: 13 residues. V was cut by 4 bases and J by 2 bases, with 4 bases left in between. Germline assignment: CDR1 SGDLS and CDR2 YYNGEE.

This chain links TRBV6-1 with TRBJ1-1; TRBD1 aligns across 7 bases. There are 15 residues in the CDR3. J gave up 1 base and V 10 bases, and 12 bases lay outside the gene matches. Looked up from germline, CDR1 is MNHNS and CDR2 is SASEGT. The CDR3 protein is CATSERGQQNTEAFF. CDR3 DNA: TGTGCCACCTCGGAACGGGGACAGCAGAACACTGAAGCTTTCTTT.

V and J are TRBV6-5 and TRBJ2-2, with TRBD2 as a possible D gene (5 bases). Deletions cut 4 bases from V and 6 bases from J, with 15 bases between. This CDR3 has 15 residues. The germline CDR1 and CDR2 sequences are MNHEY and SVGAGI. The DNA for the CDR3 is TGTGCCAGCAGTTCCCCGGGAAGCGGATCCGGGGAGCTGTTTTTT. It translates to CASSSPGSGSGELFF.

This clone turned up a few times. The rearrangement uses TRBV2 and TRBJ1-2; a weak D match, TRBD1 (6 bases). CDR1 and CDR2 from the germline V gene are SNHLY and FYNNEI. Trimming cost V 7 bases and J 4 bases, with 16 bases left between them. The CDR3 is made up of 14 amino acids. DNA of the CDR3: TGTGCCAGCAAACCACAGGGAGGGAGCTATGGCTACACCTTC. Translation: CASKPQGGSYGYTF.

This clone was recorded a few times. The J gene is TRBJ2-1, the V gene TRBV18; TRBD2 matches 11 bases. The CDR3 runs to 18 residues. V shed 1 base, J shed 1 base, and the junction held 6 bases outside the gene matches. CDR1 and CDR2 from the germline V gene are KGHSH and LQKENI. The CDR3 loop is CASSPRDSGGASYNEQFF. The CDR3 DNA reads as TGTGCCAGCTCACCACGCGATAGCGGGGGGGCGTCCTACAATGAGCAGTTCTTC.

This chain joins TRBV28 and TRBJ1-5, with D maybe TRBD1 (5 bases). The CDR3 covers 14 residues. The V and J ends lost 1 base and 6 bases respectively, with 10 bases between them. The V gene's germline CDR1 is MDHEN and CDR2 SYDVKM. For the CDR3, the DNA is TGTGCCAGCAGTTTATCCCCAGGGTCTCAGCCCCAGCATTTT. This translates into CASSLSPGSQPQHF.

This rearrangement joins TRBV2 to TRBJ2-3; 10 bases are a match to TRBD2. CDR1 is SNHLY, CDR2 FYNNEI, per germline. V shed 11 bases and J 5 bases; nucleotides not matched to a gene: 10. The CDR3 has 14 amino acids. This chain's CDR3 is CAGGLAGAVDTQYF. CDR3 sequence (DNA): TGTGCCGGCGGGCTAGCGGGGGCAGTAGATACGCAGTATTTT.